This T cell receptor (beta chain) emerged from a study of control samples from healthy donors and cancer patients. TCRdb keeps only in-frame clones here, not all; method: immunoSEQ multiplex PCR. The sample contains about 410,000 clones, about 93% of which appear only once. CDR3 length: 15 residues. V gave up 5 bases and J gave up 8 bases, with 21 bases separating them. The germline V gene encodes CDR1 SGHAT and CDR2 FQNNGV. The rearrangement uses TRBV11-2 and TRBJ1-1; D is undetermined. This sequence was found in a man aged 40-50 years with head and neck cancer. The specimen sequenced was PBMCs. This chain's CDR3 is CASSDPEPGAPEAFF. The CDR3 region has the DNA TGTGCCAGCAGCGACCCGGAGCCGGGCGCCCCCGAAGCTTTCTTT. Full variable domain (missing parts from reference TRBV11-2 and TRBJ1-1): EAGVAQSPRYKIIEKRQSVAFWCNPISGHATLYWYQQILGQGPKLLIQFQNNGVVDDSQLPKDRFSAERLKGVDSTLKIQPAKLEDSAVYLCASSDPEPGAPEAFFGQGTRLTVV.